The table lists the clone carrying this TCR beta chain with many counts. The antigen remains unidentified. This specimen belongs to a study of identical twins. Study results and caveats: Out-of-frame beta sequences exhibited a weaker degree of excess twin sharing.

Looked up from germline, CDR1 is MRHNA and CDR2 is SNTAGT. V trimming: 3 bases; J trimming: 3 bases; junction bases outside the gene matches: 2. CDR3 length equals 14 residues. Unique molecular identifiers were present on cDNA, and template switching added a universal primer site. TCRdb passed the 5' RACE reads through MiXCR, listing each CDR3 protein once. The sample lists about 340,000 distinct CDR3 sequences; about 12% were seen once. The sample was also linked to a second study, of yellow fever vaccine responses in identical twins.

This rearrangement joins TRBV6-4 to TRBJ2-1, with 7 bases that match TRBD2. Sequencing was carried out using CD8+ T cells sorted from blood. The clonotype comes from a woman between 18 and 30 years old in good health. The CDR3 region is CASSEREDYNEQFF. The CDR3 DNA reads as TGTGCCAGCAGTGAACGGGAGGACTACAATGAGCAGTTCTTC.